This T cell receptor beta chain was observed in a study of TIL therapy for anti-PD-1-resistant metastatic lung cancer. Noted time point: pre-treatment sample, taken before nivolumab and TIL therapy. Sequencing used immunoSEQ v3. TCRdb keeps only in-frame clones here, not all; method: immunoSEQ multiplex PCR. Among 45,000 to 75,000 clones listed, roughly 66% were seen once. Per the germline V gene, CDR1 is MNHEY and CDR2 is SMNVEV (reference sequence). V lost 6 bases to trimming and J lost 0 bases; unmatched junction nucleotides: 9. There are 16 residues in the CDR3. The TCR sequence derives from a person aged 25-85 years with non-small cell lung cancer. This specimen was blood, taken at baseline. This rearrangement joins TRBV27 to TRBJ2-7; 9 bases align to TRBD1. CDR3 amino acids: CASSKETGGLSYEQYF. CDR3 coding DNA: TGTGCCAGCAGCAAAGAAACAGGGGGCCTCTCCTACGAGCAGTACTTC.